These 14 T cell receptor beta chains were all obtained from the same sample, sequenced in a study of early T cells in non-severe SARS-CoV-2 infection. A single record per CDR3 protein comes from TCRdb applying MiXCR to the 5' RACE reads. The table records some 62,000 distinct CDR3 sequences, 8% to 10% of them present only once. Sequenced sample: whole blood. These receptors all stem from an adult who was a healthcare worker with PCR-confirmed SARS-CoV-2 infection or an uninfected control (not recorded which).

This clonotype has only a few counts. J is TRBJ1-6 and V is TRBV28; D may be TRBD1 (5 bases). CDR1 and CDR2 (germline): MDHEN, SYDVKM. The CDR3 has 13 residues. Trimming took off 5 bases at V and 5 bases at J, with 7 bases between the two ends. CDR3 loop: CASSRQHNSPLHF. As DNA, the CDR3 is TGTGCCAGCAGTCGACAGCATAATTCACCCCTCCACTTT.

This clonotype was seen repeatedly, ten times or more. The chain uses TRBV9 and TRBJ2-5; TRBD2 is a possible D gene (6 bases). Per germline, CDR1 SGDLS and CDR2 YYNGEE. The CDR3 runs to 13 residues. V shed 5 bases and J shed 5 bases, with 13 bases lying between them. CDR3 residues: CASSAGGSETQYF. CDR3 nucleotide sequence: TGTGCCAGCAGTGCCGGGGGTTCGGAGACCCAGTACTTC.

The chain joins TRBV7-8 to TRBJ2-5, with D possibly being TRBD2 (6 bases). CDR1 and CDR2 from the germline V gene are SGHVS and FQNEAQ. Trimming shortened V by 1 base and J by 3 bases, and 15 bases separated the two germline ends. The CDR3 length is 16 residues. The CDR3: CASSLGIGGEEETQYF. CDR3 DNA: TGTGCCAGCAGCTTAGGGATCGGAGGGGAGGAAGAGACCCAGTACTTC.

This clonotype was detected many times. The V call is TRBV21-1, the J call TRBJ2-7. TRBV21-1 is a recognized pseudogene. CDR3 length: 16 amino acids. The CDR3 reads CASSKAQEQFSQEQYV. CDR3 sequence (DNA): TGTGCCAGCAGCAAAGCCCAAGAACAGTTCTCCCAGGAGCAGTACGTC.

This clonotype was seen only a few times. The chain employs TRBV6-5 and TRBJ2-6, with a weak D call TRBD1 (6 bases). Germline V gene data show CDR1 as MNHEY and CDR2 as SVGAGI. CDR3 length: 16 residues. Trimming removed 5 bases at V and 4 bases at J, with 15 bases between. Written as DNA, the CDR3 is TGTGCCAGCAGTCCAAGGACAGCCTCGGGGGCCAACGTCCTGACTTTC. Its translation: CASSPRTASGANVLTF.

The chain employs TRBV20-1 and TRBJ2-3; either TRBD1 or TRBD2 may fit D (5 bases each). The V gene lost 3 bases and the J gene lost 2 bases, with 15 bases spanning the gap. Germline values: CDR1 DFQATT, CDR2 SNEGSKA (reference sequence). The CDR3 runs 15 residues. In DNA form, the CDR3 reads TGCAGTGCTAGTTTGGGGGTCGGAATCACAGATACGCAGTATTTT. It is translated as CSASLGVGITDTQYF.

J is TRBJ2-3 and V is TRBV29-1, with D maybe TRBD1 (6 bases). Germline assignment: CDR1 SQVTM and CDR2 ANQGSEA. This CDR3 is built from 13 residues. Trimming removed 6 bases from V and 1 base from J, with 11 bases in between. The CDR3 reads CSVPGVGTDTQYF. As DNA, the CDR3 is TGCAGCGTCCCAGGGGTGGGCACAGATACGCAGTATTTT.

The V call is TRBV11-2, the J call TRBJ2-2; 8 bases agree with TRBD2. Germline V gene data show CDR1 as SGHAT and CDR2 as FQNNGV. V trimming: 6 bases; J trimming: 2 bases; junction bases outside the gene matches: 2. There are 14 residues in the CDR3. CDR3 residues: CASRGLANTGELFF. The CDR3 region has the DNA TGTGCCAGCAGAGGACTAGCAAACACCGGGGAGCTGTTTTTT.

This clonotype was counted at least ten times. V and J are TRBV4-1 and TRBJ2-1; D remains ambiguous. This CDR3 is built from 12 residues. Germline CDR1 and CDR2: MGHRA and YSYEKL. Trimming left V 3 bases short and J 8 bases short, with 8 bases between. CDR3 bases: TGCGCCAGCAGCCAGGGTTGGGATGAGCAGTTCTTC. This codes for CASSQGWDEQFF.

This clonotype was recorded a few times. The chain couples TRBV3-1 to TRBJ2-5; D may be TRBD2 (5 bases). Germline V CDR1 and CDR2: LGHDT, YNNKEL (reference sequence). The CDR3 totals 14 residues. V lost 1 base, J lost 6 bases, and 12 bases lay in between. CDR3 sequence: CASSQGKGRKTQYF. CDR3 in DNA: TGTGCCAGCAGCCAAGGAAAAGGGAGAAAGACCCAGTACTTC.

This clonotype appeared many times. V is TRBV6-6 and J is TRBJ1-2; the match to TRBD1 covers 7 bases. This CDR3 is 15 amino acids long. Germline V gene sequence: CDR1 MNHNY, CDR2 SVGAGI (reference sequence). Germline trimming cut 4 bases from V and 6 bases from J; bases unmatched to any gene: 11. CDR3 region: CASSSPFDRVDGYTF. The CDR3 nucleotides are TGTGCCAGCAGTTCCCCCTTCGACAGGGTGGATGGCTACACCTTC.

This clonotype appeared many times. This chain links TRBV20-1 with TRBJ1-5; possibly TRBD1 for D (5 bases). The germline gives CDR1 DFQATT, CDR2 SNEGSKA (reference sequence). The CDR3 is 18 amino acids. Trimming removed 6 bases at V and 2 bases at J, with 26 bases between. The CDR3 DNA sequence: TGCAGTGCGCGAATCATAGGACACTCGGGAGAGGGCAATCAGCCCCAGCATTTT. Translation: CSARIIGHSGEGNQPQHF.

J is TRBJ2-3 and V is TRBV20-1; D is unresolved. The CDR3 sequence is 11 residues long. Trimming took off 3 bases at V and 2 bases at J, with 3 bases between the two ends. Germline V gene data show CDR1 as DFQATT and CDR2 as SNEGSKA (reference sequence). The CDR3 DNA sequence: TGCAGTGCTAGCCCCACAGATACGCAGTATTTT. Translated, it gives CSASPTDTQYF.

This clonotype was detected ten times or more. The chain couples TRBV30 to TRBJ1-2, with 8 positions matching TRBD1. Looked up from germline, CDR1 is GTSNPN and CDR2 is SVGIG (reference sequence). The CDR3 is 14 amino acids. Germline trimming cut 7 bases from V and 4 bases from J; bases unmatched to any gene: 11. This CDR3 is CAYRPRGRSYGYTF. In DNA, the CDR3 is TGTGCCTACCGCCCCAGGGGGCGAAGCTATGGCTACACCTTC.